This TCR beta chain comes out of a study of cytomegalovirus exposure and HLA in healthy donors. In germline, CDR1 is SGHTS, CDR2 YDEGEE. This CDR3 comprises 13 residues. V was cut by 6 bases and J by 7 bases, with 14 bases left in between. Sequencing used immunoSEQ multiplex PCR; TCRdb keeps in-frame clones, though not all of them. The table records some 76,000 clones, roughly 95% of them present only once. The table lists this clone with a count of one. Material for sequencing was PBMCs. This sequence was found in a woman under 30 in good health and CMV-seropositive. This chain connects TRBV5-8 to TRBJ2-1; D remains ambiguous. CDR3 sequence reads: CASTLRLANEQFF. In DNA form, the CDR3 reads TGTGCCAGCACCCTGAGACTCGCAAATGAGCAGTTCTTC.